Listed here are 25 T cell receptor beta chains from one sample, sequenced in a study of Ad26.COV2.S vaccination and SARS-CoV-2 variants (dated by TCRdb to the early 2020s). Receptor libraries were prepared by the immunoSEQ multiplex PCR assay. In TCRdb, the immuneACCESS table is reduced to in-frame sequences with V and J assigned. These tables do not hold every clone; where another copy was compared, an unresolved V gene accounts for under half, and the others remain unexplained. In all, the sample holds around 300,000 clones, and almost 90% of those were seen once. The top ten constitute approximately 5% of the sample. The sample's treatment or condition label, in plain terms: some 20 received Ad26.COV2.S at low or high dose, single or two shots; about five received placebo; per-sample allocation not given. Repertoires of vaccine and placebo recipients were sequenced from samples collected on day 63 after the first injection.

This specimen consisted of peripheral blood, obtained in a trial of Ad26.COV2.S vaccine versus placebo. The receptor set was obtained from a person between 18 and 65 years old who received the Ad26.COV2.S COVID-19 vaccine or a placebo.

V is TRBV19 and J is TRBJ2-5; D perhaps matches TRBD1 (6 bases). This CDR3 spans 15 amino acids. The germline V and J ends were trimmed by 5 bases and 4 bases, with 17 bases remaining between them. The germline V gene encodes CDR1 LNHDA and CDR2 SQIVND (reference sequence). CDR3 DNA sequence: TGTGCCAGTAGTCCAAAGGCGGGCAGGGGAGAGACCCAGTACTTC. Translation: CASSPKAGRGETQYF. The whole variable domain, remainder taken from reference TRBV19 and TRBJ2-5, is DGGITQSPKYLFRKEGQNVTLSCEQNLNHDAMYWYRQDPGQGLRLIYYSQIVNDFQKGDIAEGYSVSREKKESFPLTVTSAQKNPTAFYLCASSPKAGRGETQYFGPGTRLLVL.

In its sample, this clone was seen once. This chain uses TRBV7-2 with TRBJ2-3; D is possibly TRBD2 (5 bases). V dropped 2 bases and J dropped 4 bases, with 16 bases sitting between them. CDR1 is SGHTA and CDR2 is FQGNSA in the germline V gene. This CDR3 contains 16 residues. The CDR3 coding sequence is TGTGCCAGCAGCTTAAGGTCGGGGAGTTGGGCAGATACGCAGTATTTT. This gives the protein CASSLRSGSWADTQYF.

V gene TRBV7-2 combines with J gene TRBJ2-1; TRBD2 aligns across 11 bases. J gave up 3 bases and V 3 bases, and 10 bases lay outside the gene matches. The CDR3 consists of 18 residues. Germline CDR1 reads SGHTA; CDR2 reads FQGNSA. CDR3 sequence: CASSLPATSGTRYNEQFF. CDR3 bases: TGTGCCAGCAGCTTGCCGGCGACTAGCGGGACCCGCTACAATGAGCAGTTCTTC.

The CDR3 spells CACNRGNTGELFF. DNA of the CDR3: TGTGCCTGCAACAGGGGGAACACCGGGGAGCTGTTTTTT. V usage is TRBV30 and J usage is TRBJ2-2, with 7 bases matching TRBD1. The germline gives CDR1 GTSNPN, CDR2 SVGIG (reference sequence). V was clipped by 6 bases and J by 1 base; unmatched bases: 2. The CDR3 loop spans 13 amino acids.

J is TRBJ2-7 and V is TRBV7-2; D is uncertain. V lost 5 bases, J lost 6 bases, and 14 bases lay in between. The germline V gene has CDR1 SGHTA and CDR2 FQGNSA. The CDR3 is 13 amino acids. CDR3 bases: TGTGCCAGCAGCGAGGCAGGAACAACCGAGCAGTACTTC. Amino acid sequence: CASSEAGTTEQYF.

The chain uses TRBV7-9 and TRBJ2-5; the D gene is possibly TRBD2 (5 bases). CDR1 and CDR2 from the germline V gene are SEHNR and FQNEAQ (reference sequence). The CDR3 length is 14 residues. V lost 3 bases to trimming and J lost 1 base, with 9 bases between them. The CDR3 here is CASSFPGFQETQYF. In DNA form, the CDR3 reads TGTGCCAGCAGCTTCCCGGGATTCCAAGAGACCCAGTACTTC.

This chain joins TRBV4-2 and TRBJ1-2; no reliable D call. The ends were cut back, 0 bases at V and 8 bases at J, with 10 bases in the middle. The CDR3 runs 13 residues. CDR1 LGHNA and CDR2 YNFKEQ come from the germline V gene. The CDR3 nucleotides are TGTGCCAGCAGCCAAGATAACGCAGGCGGCTACACCTTC. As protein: CASSQDNAGGYTF.

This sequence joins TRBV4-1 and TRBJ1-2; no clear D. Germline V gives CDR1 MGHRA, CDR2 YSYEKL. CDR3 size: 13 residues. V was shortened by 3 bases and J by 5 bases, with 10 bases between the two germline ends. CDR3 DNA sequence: TGCGCCAGCAGCCAGGTAACGGGGTATGGCTACACCTTC. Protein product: CASSQVTGYGYTF.

For the CDR3, the DNA is TGTGCCAGTGAGGGACAGGGTGACGAAAAACTGTTTTTT. Its protein product is CASEGQGDEKLFF. The gene calls are TRBV18 and TRBJ1-4; 9 nucleotides match TRBD1. Losses at the gene ends were 9 bases for V and 8 bases for J; bases not matched to a gene: 7. Germline CDR1 is KGHSH and CDR2 is LQKENI. This CDR3 spans 13 amino acids.

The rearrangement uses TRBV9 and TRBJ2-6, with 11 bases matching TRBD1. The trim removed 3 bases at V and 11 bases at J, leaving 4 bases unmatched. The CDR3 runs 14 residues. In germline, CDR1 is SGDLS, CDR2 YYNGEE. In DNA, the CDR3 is TGTGCCAGCAGCGAAGGACAGGGGGCTTACGTCCTGACTTTC. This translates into CASSEGQGAYVLTF.

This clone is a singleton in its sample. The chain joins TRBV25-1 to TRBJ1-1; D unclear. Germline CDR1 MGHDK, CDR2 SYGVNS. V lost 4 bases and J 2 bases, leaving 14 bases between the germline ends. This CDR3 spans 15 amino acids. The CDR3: CASSAFGLPNTEAFF. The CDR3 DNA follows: TGTGCCAGCAGTGCATTCGGACTGCCAAACACTGAAGCTTTCTTT.

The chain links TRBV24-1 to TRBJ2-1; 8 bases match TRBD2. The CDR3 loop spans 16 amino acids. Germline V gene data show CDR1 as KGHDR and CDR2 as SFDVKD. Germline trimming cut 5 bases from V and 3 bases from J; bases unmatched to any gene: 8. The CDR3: CATSARTAGGYNEQFF. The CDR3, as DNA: TGTGCCACCAGTGCCCGAACGGCGGGAGGCTACAATGAGCAGTTCTTC.

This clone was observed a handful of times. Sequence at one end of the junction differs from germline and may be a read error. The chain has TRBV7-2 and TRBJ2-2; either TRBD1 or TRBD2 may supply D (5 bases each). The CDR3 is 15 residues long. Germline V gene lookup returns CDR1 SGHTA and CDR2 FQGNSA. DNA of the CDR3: TGTGCCAGCACCTTACTAGGGGCGAACACCGGGGAGCTGTTTTTT. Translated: CASTLLGANTGELFF. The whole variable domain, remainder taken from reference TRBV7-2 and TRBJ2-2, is GAGVSQSPSNKVTEKGKDVELRCDPISGHTALYWYRQSLGQGLEFLIYFQGNSAPDKSGLPSDRFSAERTGGSVSTLTIQRTQQEDSAVYLCASTLLGANTGELFFGEGSRLTVL.

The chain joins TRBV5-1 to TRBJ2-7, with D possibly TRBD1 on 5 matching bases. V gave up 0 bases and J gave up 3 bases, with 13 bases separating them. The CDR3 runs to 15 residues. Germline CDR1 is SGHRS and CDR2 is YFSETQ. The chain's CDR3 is CASSLAVTGYYEQYF. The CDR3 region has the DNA TGCGCCAGCAGCTTGGCCGTTACAGGTTACTACGAGCAGTACTTC.

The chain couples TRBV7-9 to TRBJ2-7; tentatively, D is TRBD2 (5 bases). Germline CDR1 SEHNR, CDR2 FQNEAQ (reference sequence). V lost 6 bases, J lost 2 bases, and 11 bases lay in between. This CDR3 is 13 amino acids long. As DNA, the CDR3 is TGTGCCAGCAGGATGGACTCTACCTACGAGCAGTACTTC. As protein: CASRMDSTYEQYF.

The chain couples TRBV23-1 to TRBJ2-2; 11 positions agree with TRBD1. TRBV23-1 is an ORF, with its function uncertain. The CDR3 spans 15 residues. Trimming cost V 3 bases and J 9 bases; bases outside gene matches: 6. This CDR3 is CASSHRDRGFRELFF. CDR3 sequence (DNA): TGCGCCAGCAGTCATCGGGACAGGGGGTTCCGGGAGCTGTTTTTT.

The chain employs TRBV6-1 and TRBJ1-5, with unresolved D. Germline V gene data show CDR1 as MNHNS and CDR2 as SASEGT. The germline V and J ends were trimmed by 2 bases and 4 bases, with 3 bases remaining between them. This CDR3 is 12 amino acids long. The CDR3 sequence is CASSESNQPQHF. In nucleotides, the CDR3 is TGTGCCAGCAGTGAATCGAATCAGCCCCAGCATTTT.

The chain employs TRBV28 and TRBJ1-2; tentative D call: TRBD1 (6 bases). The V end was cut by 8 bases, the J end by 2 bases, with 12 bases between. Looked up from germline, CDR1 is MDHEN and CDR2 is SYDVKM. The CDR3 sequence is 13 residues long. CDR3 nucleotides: TGTGCCAGCGGGGGGGGCCCCAACTATGGCTACACCTTC. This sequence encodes CASGGGPNYGYTF.

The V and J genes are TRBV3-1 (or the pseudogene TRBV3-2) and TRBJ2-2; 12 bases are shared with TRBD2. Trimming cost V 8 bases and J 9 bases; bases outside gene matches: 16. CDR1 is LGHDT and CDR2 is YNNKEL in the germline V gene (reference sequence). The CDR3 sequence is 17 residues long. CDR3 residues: CASPAGGLAGPGRELFF. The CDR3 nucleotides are TGTGCCAGCCCTGCCGGGGGACTAGCGGGCCCTGGCAGGGAGCTGTTTTTT.

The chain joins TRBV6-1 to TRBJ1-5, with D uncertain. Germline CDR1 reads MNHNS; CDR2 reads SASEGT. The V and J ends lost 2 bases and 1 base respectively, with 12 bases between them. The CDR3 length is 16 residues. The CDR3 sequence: CASSEIRGPSNQPQHF. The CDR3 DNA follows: TGTGCCAGCAGTGAAATTCGAGGACCGAGCAATCAGCCCCAGCATTTT.

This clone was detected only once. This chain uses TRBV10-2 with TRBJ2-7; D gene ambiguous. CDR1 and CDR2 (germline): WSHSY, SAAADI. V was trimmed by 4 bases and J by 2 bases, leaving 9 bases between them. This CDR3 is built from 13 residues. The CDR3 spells CASSVQTPYEQYV. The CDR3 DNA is TGCGCCAGCAGTGTTCAGACCCCCTACGAGCAGTACGTC.

This CDR3 reads CASSIGANYKAFF. The CDR3 region has the DNA TGTGCCAGTAGTATAGGTGCAAATTACAAAGCTTTCTTT. The chain has TRBV19 and TRBJ1-1; D not resolved. The CDR3 consists of 13 residues. Trimming pared 1 base from V and 9 bases from J, leaving 12 bases between. The germline V gene has CDR1 LNHDA and CDR2 SQIVND (reference sequence).

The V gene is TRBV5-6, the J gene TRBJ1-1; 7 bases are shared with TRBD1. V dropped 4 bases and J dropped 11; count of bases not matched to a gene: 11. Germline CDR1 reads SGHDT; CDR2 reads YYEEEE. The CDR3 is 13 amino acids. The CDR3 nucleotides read TGTGCCAGCAGCCCTACAGGGGTGATAGGGGCTTTCTTT. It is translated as CASSPTGVIGAFF.

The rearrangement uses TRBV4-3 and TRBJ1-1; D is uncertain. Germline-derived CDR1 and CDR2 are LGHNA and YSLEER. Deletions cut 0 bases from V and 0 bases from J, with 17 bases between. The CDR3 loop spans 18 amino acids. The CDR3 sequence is CASSQDSLSERLNTEAFF. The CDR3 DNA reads TGCGCCAGCAGCCAAGATTCCCTTAGCGAAAGGTTGAACACTGAAGCTTTCTTT.

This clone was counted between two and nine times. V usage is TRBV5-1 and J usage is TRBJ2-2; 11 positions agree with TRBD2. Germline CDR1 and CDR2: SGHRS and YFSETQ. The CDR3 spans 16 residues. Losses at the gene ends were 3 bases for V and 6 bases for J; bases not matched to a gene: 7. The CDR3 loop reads CASSSTSGARAGELFF. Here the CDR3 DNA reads TGCGCCAGCAGCTCGACTAGCGGGGCCCGGGCCGGGGAGCTGTTTTTT.